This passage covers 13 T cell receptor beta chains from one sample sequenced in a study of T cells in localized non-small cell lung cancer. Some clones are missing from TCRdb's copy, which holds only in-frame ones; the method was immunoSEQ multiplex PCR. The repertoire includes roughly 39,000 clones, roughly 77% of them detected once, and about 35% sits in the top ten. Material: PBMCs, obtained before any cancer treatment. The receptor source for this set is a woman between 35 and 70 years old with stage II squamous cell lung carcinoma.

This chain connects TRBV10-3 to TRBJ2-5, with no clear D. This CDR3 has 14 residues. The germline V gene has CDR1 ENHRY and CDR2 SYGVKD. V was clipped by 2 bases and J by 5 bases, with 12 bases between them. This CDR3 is CAISETRSFETQYF. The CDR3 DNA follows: TGTGCCATCAGTGAGACAAGGAGTTTTGAGACCCAGTACTTC.

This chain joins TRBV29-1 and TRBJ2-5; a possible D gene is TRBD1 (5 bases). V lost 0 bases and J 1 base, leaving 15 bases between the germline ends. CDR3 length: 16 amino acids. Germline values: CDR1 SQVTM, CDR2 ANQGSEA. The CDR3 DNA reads TGCAGCGTTGAAGATCTTCAGAGCAGGGTCCAAGAGACCCAGTACTTC. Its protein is CSVEDLQSRVQETQYF.

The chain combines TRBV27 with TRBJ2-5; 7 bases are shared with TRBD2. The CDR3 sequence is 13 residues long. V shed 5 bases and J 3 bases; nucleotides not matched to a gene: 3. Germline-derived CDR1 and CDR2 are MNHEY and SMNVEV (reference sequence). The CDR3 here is CASSREAEETQYF. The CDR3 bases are TGTGCCAGCAGTCGGGAGGCTGAAGAGACCCAGTACTTC.

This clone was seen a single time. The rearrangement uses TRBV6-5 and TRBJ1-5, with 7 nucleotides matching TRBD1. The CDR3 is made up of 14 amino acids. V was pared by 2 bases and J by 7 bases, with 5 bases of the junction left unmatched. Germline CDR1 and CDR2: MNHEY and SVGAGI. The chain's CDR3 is CASSYQGGGQPQHF. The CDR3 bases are TGTGCCAGCAGTTACCAAGGGGGCGGACAGCCCCAGCATTTT.

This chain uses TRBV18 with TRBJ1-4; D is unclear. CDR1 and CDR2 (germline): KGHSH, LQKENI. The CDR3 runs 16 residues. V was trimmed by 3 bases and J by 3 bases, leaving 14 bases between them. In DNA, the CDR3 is TGTGCCAGCTCACCTCTGCAGGCAGAGGCTAATGAAAAACTGTTTTTT. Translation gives CASSPLQAEANEKLFF.

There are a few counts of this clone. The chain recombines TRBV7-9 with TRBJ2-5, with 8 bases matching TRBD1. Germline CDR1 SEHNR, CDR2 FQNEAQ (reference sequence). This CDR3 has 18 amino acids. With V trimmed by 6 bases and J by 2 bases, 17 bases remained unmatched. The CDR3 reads CASRPGPGQAEQQETQYF. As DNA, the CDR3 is TGTGCCAGCAGACCTGGACCGGGACAGGCGGAGCAGCAAGAGACCCAGTACTTC.

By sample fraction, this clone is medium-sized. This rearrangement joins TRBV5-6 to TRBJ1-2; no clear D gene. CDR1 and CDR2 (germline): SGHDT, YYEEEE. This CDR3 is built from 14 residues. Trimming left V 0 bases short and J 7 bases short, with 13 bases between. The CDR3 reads CASSLAGEGAGYTF. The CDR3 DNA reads TGTGCCAGCAGCTTGGCCGGGGAAGGCGCTGGCTACACCTTC. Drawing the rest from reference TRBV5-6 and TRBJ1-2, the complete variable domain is DAGVTQSPTHLIKTRGQQVTLRCSPKSGHDTVSWYQQALGQGPQFIFQYYEEEERQRGNFPDRFSGHQFPNYSSELNVNALLLGDSALYLCASSLAGEGAGYTFGSGTRLTVV.

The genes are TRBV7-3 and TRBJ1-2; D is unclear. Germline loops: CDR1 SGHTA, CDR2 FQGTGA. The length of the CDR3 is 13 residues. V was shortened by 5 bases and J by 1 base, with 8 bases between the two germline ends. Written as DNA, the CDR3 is TGTGCCAGCAGCCCCGACGGTAACTATGGCTACACCTTC. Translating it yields CASSPDGNYGYTF.

This chain's CDR3 is CASSQEMWPEQFF. The DNA of the CDR3 is TGTGCCAGCAGCCAAGAAATGTGGCCAGAGCAGTTCTTC. The chain has TRBV14 and TRBJ2-1; D remains unclear. V dropped 0 bases and J dropped 10 bases, with 10 bases sitting between them. This CDR3 contains 13 residues. Germline V lookup: CDR1 SGHDN, CDR2 FVKESK.

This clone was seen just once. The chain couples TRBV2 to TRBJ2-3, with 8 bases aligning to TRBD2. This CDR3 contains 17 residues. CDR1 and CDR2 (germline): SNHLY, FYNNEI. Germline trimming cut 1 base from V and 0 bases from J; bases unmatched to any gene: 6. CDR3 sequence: CASSEGILAASTDTQYF. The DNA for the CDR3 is TGTGCCAGCAGTGAAGGAATACTAGCGGCTAGCACAGATACGCAGTATTTT.

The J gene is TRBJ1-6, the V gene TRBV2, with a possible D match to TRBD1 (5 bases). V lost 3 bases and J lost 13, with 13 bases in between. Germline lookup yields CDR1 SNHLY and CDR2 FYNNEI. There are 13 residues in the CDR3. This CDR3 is CASSDQGPLPLHF. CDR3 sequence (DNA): TGTGCCAGCAGTGACCAGGGCCCTTTGCCCCTCCACTTT.

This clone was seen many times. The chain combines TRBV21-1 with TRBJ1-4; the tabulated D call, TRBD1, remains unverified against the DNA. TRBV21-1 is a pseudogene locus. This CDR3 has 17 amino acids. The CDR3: CASSKWWTANTIEKLFF. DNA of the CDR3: TGTGCCAGCAGCAAATGGTGGACAGCAAATACTATTGAAAAACTGTTTTTT.

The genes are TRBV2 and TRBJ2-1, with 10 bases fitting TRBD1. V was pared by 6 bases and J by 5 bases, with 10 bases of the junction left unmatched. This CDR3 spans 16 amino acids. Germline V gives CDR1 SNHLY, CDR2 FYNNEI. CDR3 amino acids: CASSAHPGQGNNEQFF. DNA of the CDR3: TGTGCCAGCAGCGCACACCCGGGACAGGGGAACAATGAGCAGTTCTTC.